This record concerns one TCR beta chain sequence. Its antigen is as yet unknown. This record comes from a study of OX40 agonist ivuxolimab in advanced cancers. Findings and limits, study-wide: At 0.1 to 3.0 mg/kg and by week 6, clonal expansion occurred in CD4+ and CD8+ blood T cells. Partial responders treated at 0.1-3.0 mg/kg exhibited clonal expansion among the lowest measured.

Produced via immunoSEQ multiplex PCR; TCRdb's table is partial and in-frame only. The sample records approximately 58,000 clones, around 84% being singletons. V shed 5 bases, J shed 3 bases, and the junction held 9 bases outside the gene matches. Germline V gene sequence: CDR1 MDHEN, CDR2 SYDVKM. This CDR3 has 16 amino acids. This clonotype was sampled from an adult with an advanced solid tumor such as melanoma, head and neck, liver or kidney cancer. The sample in question was CD4+ or CD8+ T cells sorted from blood, obtained in a trial of the OX40 agonist ivuxolimab. This chain uses TRBV28 with TRBJ1-4; 7 bases map to TRBD1. CDR3 bases: TGTGCCAGCAGTCCTTGGACAGGTGCTGCTAATGAAAAACTGTTTTTT. It specifies CASSPWTGAANEKLFF.